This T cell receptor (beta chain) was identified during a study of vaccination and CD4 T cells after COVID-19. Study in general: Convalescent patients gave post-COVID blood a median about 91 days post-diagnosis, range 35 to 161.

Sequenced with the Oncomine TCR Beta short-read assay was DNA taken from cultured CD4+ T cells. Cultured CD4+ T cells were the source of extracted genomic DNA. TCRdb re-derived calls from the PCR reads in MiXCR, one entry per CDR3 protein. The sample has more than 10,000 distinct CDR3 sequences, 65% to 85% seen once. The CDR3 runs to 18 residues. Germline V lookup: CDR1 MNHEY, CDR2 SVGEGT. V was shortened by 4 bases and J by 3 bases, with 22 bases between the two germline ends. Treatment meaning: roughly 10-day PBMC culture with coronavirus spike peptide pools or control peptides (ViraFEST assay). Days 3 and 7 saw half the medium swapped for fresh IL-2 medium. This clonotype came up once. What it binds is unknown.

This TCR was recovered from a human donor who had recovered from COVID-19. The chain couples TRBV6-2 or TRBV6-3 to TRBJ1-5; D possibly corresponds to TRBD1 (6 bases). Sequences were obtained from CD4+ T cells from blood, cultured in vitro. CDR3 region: CASSSTHRGHANNQPQHF. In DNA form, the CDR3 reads TGTGCCAGCAGTTCAACACACCGGGGACACGCCAACAATCAGCCCCAGCATTTT.